This T cell receptor beta chain is drawn from a study of molecular identifiers for immune sequencing clone quantification. TCRdb re-analysed the PCR reads in MiXCR, keeping a single row per CDR3 protein. The sample contains 400,000 to 600,000 distinct CDR3 sequences, approximately 25% of which appear only once. This clonotype was counted a few times. This CDR3 is built from 13 residues. Trimming stripped 5 bases from V and 4 bases from J, with 9 bases between. CDR1 and CDR2 from the germline V gene are KGHDR and SFDVKD. This sequence originates from a human donor in good health. Some libraries in this study had Jurkat cell RNA spiked in. The sample was naive CD8+ T cells from blood, with Jurkat cell RNA spiked in. Noted subset: FACS-sorted CD8+CD4-CCR7+CD45RA+ naive T cells. This chain links TRBV24-1 with TRBJ2-3, with D perhaps TRBD2 (6 bases). The CDR3, as DNA: TGTGCCACCAGTGGGCCTAGCGCAGATACGCAGTATTTT. Translation gives CATSGPSADTQYF.